The rows below give T cell receptor beta chains drawn from one sample of a study of T cells in Graves' hyperthyroidism and ophthalmopathy. TCRdb itself ran the multiplex PCR reads through MiXCR, one entry per CDR3 protein. The sample shows around 340,000 distinct CDR3 sequences, roughly 20% of them seen only once. The sample taken for sequencing was blood. Receptor source: a woman in her 40s with Graves' ophthalmopathy. The conserved cysteine and the conserved F or W are not part of the CDR3 here. The D gene is left open where the match is weak.

CDR3 protein: SVGGVYNYEQY
D gene: -
V gene: TRBV29-1

CDR3 protein: ASSQGGMGSRF
D gene: -
V gene: TRBV3-1

CDR3 protein: ASSALGGPYEQY
D gene: -
V gene: TRBV9

CDR3 protein: ASSPIHTGIGETQY
D gene: -
V gene: TRBV28

CDR3 protein: ASSIIGTTKETQY
D gene: -
V gene: TRBV5-5

CDR3 protein: ASSLGLAGVGQY
D gene: TRBD2
V gene: TRBV7-8

CDR3 protein: ASSFGEDYEQY
D gene: -
V gene: TRBV12-3/TRBV12-4

CDR3 protein: ASSLRLGLRNQPQH
D gene: -
V gene: TRBV25-1

CDR3 protein: ASRYIGHEQY
D gene: -
V gene: TRBV5-8

CDR3 protein: ASSLRSGSSYEQY
D gene: -
V gene: TRBV27

CDR3 protein: ASSATASGNTIY
D gene: -
V gene: TRBV12-3/TRBV12-4

CDR3 protein: ASSMRQLNTEAF
D gene: -
V gene: TRBV5-1

CDR3 protein: ASSNEGRQPQH
D gene: -
V gene: TRBV12-3/TRBV12-4

CDR3 protein: ASSPGQAYEQY
D gene: TRBD1
V gene: TRBV27

CDR3 protein: ASSSFTGYFYGTQY
D gene: -
V gene: TRBV28

CDR3 protein: ASSYSTLATSGAAYEQY
D gene: TRBD2
V gene: TRBV6-2/TRBV6-3

CDR3 protein: ASSRTGEGYSNQPQH
D gene: TRBD1
V gene: TRBV6-2/TRBV6-3

CDR3 protein: AWKYDSTEAF
D gene: -
V gene: TRBV30

CDR3 protein: ASSTADRSRETQY
D gene: TRBD1
V gene: TRBV12-3/TRBV12-4

CDR3 protein: ASKPRPTGMNTEAF
D gene: TRBD1
V gene: TRBV11-2

CDR3 protein: ASSPRVVPGTRDYEQY
D gene: TRBD2
V gene: TRBV9

CDR3 protein: ASSMREIDQPQH
D gene: -
V gene: TRBV19

CDR3 protein: ASSARGKVRQETQY
D gene: -
V gene: TRBV11-2

CDR3 protein: ASSLFYNLGETQY
D gene: -
V gene: TRBV13

CDR3 protein: SARDHHTPQNIQY
D gene: -
V gene: TRBV20-1

CDR3 protein: ASSGSERETQY
D gene: -
V gene: TRBV6-1

CDR3 protein: ASSRRGSATEAF
D gene: -
V gene: TRBV28

CDR3 protein: ASSLTPTGAMNTEAF
D gene: TRBD1
V gene: TRBV27

CDR3 protein: ASSYLGGTDGYT
D gene: -
V gene: TRBV6-5

CDR3 protein: ASTGRTGGHQPQH
D gene: -
V gene: TRBV2

CDR3 protein: ASSSPITRGYGYT
D gene: -
V gene: TRBV12-3/TRBV12-4

CDR3 protein: ASSEVPGNEQY
D gene: -
V gene: TRBV2

CDR3 protein: ATSRDLRGGTEAF
D gene: -
V gene: TRBV15

CDR3 protein: ASSLFGDSAGNQPQH
D gene: TRBD1
V gene: TRBV28

CDR3 protein: SAIRTANSPLH
D gene: -
V gene: TRBV20-1

CDR3 protein: SVEGWADSQETQY
D gene: -
V gene: TRBV29-1

CDR3 protein: ASSERENTEAF
D gene: -
V gene: TRBV12-3/TRBV12-4

CDR3 protein: ASSDRQGGETQY
D gene: -
V gene: TRBV6-2/TRBV6-3

CDR3 protein: ASSFDDRDYGYT
D gene: -
V gene: TRBV12-3/TRBV12-4

CDR3 protein: ATSRDEGLAGDEQY
D gene: TRBD2
V gene: TRBV15

CDR3 protein: ARAGQSNTEAF
D gene: TRBD1
V gene: TRBV2

CDR3 protein: ASSWGGLETQY
D gene: -
V gene: TRBV27

CDR3 protein: ASRPPGTGGYYGYT
D gene: -
V gene: TRBV28

CDR3 protein: ASSLVPNTEAF
D gene: -
V gene: TRBV12-3/TRBV12-4

CDR3 protein: ASNGLGVNTEAF
D gene: -
V gene: TRBV6-1

CDR3 protein: ASRNEAVGTQY
D gene: -
V gene: TRBV28

CDR3 protein: AISGLVGDQETQY
D gene: -
V gene: TRBV10-3

CDR3 protein: ASRRQGGHERY
D gene: -
V gene: TRBV6-1

CDR3 protein: ASAPGRTNYGYT
D gene: -
V gene: TRBV28

CDR3 protein: ASMDRGSEAF
D gene: TRBD1
V gene: TRBV10-2

CDR3 protein: ASSPLGLEQY
D gene: -
V gene: TRBV28

CDR3 protein: ASVDRVGNTIY
D gene: TRBD1
V gene: TRBV28

CDR3 protein: ASKGTGPLETQY
D gene: -
V gene: TRBV6-5

CDR3 protein: SARLAGVRTGELF
D gene: TRBD2
V gene: TRBV20-1

CDR3 protein: ASSSLGQGRGQPQH
D gene: TRBD1
V gene: TRBV28

CDR3 protein: AISELWTGGEETQY
D gene: TRBD1
V gene: TRBV10-3

CDR3 protein: TSSLVAMTSGSSNEQY
D gene: TRBD2
V gene: TRBV11-1

CDR3 protein: ASKGTGELF
D gene: -
V gene: TRBV7-7

CDR3 protein: ASSSGHRNTEAF
D gene: -
V gene: TRBV7-9

CDR3 protein: ASSRTGLAEQY
D gene: TRBD1
V gene: TRBV28